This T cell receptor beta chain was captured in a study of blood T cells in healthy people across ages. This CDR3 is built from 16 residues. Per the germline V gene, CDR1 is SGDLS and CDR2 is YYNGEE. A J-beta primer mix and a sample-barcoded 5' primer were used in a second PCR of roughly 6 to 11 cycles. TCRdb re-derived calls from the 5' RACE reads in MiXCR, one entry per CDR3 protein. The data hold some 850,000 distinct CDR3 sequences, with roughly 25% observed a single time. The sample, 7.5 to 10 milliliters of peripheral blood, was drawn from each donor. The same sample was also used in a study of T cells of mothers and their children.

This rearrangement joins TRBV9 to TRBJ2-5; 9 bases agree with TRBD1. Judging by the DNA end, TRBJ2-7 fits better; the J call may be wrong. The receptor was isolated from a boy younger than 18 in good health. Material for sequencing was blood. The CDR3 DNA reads TGTGCCAGCAGCGTAATCCCGACAGGGGGGCCCTACGAGCAGTACTTC. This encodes CASSVIPTGGPYEQYF.